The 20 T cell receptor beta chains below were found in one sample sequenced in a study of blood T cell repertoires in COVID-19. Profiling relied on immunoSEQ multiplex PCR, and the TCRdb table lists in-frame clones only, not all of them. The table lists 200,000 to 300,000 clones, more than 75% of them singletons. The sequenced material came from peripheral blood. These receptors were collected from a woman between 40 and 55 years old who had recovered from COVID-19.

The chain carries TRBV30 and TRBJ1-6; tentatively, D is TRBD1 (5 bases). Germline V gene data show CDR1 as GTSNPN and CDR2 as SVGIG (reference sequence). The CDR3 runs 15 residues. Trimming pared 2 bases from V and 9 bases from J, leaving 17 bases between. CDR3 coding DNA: TGTGCCTGGAGTTGGACGGCAGGGAACACTTCACCCCTCCACTTT. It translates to CAWSWTAGNTSPLHF.

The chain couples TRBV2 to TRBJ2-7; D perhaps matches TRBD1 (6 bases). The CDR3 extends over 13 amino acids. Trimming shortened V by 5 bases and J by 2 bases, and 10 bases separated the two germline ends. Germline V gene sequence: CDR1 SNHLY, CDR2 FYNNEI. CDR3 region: CASSYRVAYEQYF. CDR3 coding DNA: TGTGCCAGCAGTTACAGGGTGGCCTACGAGCAGTACTTC.

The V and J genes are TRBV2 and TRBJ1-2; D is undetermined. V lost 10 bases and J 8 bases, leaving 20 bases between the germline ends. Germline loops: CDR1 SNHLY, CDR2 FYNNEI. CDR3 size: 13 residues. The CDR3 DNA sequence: TGTGCCACCGATAGAAGGGAGGAAAGGGGCTACACCTTC. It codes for CATDRREERGYTF.

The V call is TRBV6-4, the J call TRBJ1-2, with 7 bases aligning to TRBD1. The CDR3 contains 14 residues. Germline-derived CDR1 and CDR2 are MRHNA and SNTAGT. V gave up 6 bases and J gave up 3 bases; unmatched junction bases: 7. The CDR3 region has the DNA TGTGCCAGCAGAGCTACAGGGGACGACTATGGCTACACCTTC. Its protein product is CASRATGDDYGYTF.

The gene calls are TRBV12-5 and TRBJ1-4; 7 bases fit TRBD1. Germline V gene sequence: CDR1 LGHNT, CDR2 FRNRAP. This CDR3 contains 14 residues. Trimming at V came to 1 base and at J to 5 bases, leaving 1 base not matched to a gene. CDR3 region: CASGLGQGNEKLFF. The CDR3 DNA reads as TGTGCTAGTGGTTTGGGACAGGGAAATGAAAAACTGTTTTTT.

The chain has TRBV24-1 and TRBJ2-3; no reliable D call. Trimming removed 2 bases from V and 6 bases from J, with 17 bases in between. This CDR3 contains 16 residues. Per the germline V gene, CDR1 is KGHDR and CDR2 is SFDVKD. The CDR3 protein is CATSDSRLDSVDTQYF. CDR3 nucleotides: TGTGCCACCAGTGATTCACGCCTCGACTCGGTGGATACGCAGTATTTT.

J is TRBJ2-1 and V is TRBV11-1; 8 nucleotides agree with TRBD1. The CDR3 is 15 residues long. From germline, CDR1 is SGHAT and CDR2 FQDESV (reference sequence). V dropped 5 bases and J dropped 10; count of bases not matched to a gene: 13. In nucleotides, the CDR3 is TGTGCCAGCAGCACCCGACAGGGGACCCTCAAAGAGCAGTTCTTC. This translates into CASSTRQGTLKEQFF.

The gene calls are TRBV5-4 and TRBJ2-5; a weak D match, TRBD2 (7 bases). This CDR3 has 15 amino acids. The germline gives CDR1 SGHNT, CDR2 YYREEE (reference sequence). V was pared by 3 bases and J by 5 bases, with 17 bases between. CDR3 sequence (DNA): TGTGCCAGCAGCTCAGCGGCGGGGGCGGGGGAGACCCAGTACTTC. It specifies CASSSAAGAGETQYF.

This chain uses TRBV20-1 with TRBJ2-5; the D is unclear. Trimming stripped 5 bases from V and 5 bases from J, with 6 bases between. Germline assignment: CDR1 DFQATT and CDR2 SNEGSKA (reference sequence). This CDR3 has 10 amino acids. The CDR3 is CSAYKETQYF. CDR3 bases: TGCAGTGCTTACAAGGAGACCCAGTACTTC.

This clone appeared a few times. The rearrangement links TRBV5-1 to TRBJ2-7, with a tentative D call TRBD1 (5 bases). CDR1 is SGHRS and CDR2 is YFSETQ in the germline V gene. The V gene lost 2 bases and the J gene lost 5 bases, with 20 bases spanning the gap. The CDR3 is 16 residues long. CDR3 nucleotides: TGCGCCAGCAGCTTTTCGGTGGGTCAGGGTAGGAACGAGCAGTACTTC. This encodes CASSFSVGQGRNEQYF.

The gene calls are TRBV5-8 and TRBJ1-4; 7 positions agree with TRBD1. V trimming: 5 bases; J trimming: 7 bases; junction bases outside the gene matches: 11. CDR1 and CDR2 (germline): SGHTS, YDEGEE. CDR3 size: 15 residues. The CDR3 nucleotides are TGTGCCAGCAGTTATTGGACAGGACCGGGTGAAAAACTGTTTTTT. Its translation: CASSYWTGPGEKLFF.

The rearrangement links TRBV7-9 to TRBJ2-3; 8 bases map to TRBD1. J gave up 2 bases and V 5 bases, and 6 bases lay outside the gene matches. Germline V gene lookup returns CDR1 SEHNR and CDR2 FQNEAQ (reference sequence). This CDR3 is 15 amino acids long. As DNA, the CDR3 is TGTGCCAGCAGCGATGGGGACAGGTCCACAGATACGCAGTATTTT. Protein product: CASSDGDRSTDTQYF.

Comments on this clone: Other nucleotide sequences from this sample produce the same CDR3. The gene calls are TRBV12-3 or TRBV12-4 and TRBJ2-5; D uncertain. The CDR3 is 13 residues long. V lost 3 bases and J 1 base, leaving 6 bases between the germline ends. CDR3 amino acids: CASSFGLQETQYF. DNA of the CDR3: TGTGCCAGCAGTTTCGGTCTCCAAGAGACCCAGTACTTC.

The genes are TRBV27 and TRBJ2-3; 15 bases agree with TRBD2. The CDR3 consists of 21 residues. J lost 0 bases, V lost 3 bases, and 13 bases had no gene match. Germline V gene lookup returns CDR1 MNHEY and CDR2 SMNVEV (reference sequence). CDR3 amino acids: CASSFAVLGTSGGLSTDTQYF. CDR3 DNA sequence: TGTGCCAGCAGTTTCGCCGTCCTTGGGACTAGCGGGGGGCTGAGCACAGATACGCAGTATTTT.

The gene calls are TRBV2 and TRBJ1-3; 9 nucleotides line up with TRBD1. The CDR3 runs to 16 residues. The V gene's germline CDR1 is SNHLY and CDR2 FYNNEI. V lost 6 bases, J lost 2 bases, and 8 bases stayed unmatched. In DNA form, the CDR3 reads TGTGCCAGCAGCAACGAAGGGACAGGGACTGGAAACACCATATATTTT. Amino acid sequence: CASSNEGTGTGNTIYF.

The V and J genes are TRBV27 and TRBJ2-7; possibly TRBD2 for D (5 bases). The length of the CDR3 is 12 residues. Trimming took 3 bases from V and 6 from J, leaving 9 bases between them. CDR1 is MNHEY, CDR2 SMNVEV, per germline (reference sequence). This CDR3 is CASSFHRGEQYF. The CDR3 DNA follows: TGTGCCAGCAGTTTTCACCGGGGCGAGCAGTACTTC.

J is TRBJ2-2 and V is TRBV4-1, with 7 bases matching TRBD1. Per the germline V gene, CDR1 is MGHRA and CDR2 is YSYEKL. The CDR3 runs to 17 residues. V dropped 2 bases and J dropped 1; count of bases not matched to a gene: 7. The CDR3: CASSQQMTGLNTGELFF. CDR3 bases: TGCGCCAGCAGCCAACAGATGACAGGGTTGAACACCGGGGAGCTGTTTTTT.

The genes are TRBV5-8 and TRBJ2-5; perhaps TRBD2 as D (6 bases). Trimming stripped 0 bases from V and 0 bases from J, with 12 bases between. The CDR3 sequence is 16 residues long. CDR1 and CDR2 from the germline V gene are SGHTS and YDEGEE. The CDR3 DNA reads TGTGCCAGCAGCTTGGTCCGGGGGTTGTACCAAGAGACCCAGTACTTC. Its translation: CASSLVRGLYQETQYF.

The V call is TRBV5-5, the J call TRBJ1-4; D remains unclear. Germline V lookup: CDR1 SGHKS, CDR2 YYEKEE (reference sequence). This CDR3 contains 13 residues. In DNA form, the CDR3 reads TGTGCGCCGCCGGAGGAAACTAATGAAAAACTGTTTTTT. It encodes CAPPEETNEKLFF. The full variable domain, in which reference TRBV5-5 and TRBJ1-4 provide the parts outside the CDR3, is DAGVTQSPTHLIKTRGQQVTLRCSPISGHKSVSWYQQVLGQGPQFIFQYYEKEERGRGNFPDRFSARQFPNYSSELNVNALLLGDSALYLCAPPEETNEKLFFGSGTQLSVL.

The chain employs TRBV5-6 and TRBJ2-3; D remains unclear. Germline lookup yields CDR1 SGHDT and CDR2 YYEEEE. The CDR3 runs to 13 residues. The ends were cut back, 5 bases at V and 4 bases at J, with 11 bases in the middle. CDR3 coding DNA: TGTGCCAGCAGGGCCTTTGGAGCAGATACGCAGTATTTT. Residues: CASRAFGADTQYF.